This T cell receptor beta chain was sequenced in a study of T cell responses to AZD1222 COVID-19 vaccine. Produced via immunoSEQ multiplex PCR; TCRdb's table is partial and in-frame only. Here the sample spans fewer than 200,000 clones, roughly 88% being singletons. Researchers grouped second doses given at about 4 or about 12 weeks into one pool. The V segment lost 2 bases and the J segment 7 bases; nucleotides outside the gene matches: 2. Looked up from germline, CDR1 is SGHAT and CDR2 is FQDESV (reference sequence). This CDR3 has 14 residues. This receptor was identified in an adult who received the AZD1222 COVID-19 vaccine. Sample: peripheral blood, taken 28 days after the second AZD1222 dose. This chain links TRBV11-1 with TRBJ1-6; TRBD1 matches at 7 bases. CDR3 in DNA: TGTGCCAGCAGCTTACAGGGGGGCAATTCACCCCTCCACTTT. It yields the protein CASSLQGGNSPLHF.